The 20 T cell receptor beta chains listed next were all sequenced from one sample in a study of memory CD4+ T cells and cytomegalovirus serostatus. Profiling relied on immunoSEQ multiplex PCR, and the TCRdb table lists in-frame clones only, not all of them. The sample records tens of thousands of clones, roughly 80% being singletons. The sort gate was single viable CD3+CD4+CD8-CD45RO+ cells for memory CD4+ T cells. The sequencing input was memory CD4+ T cells from blood. The source is an adult in good health and CMV-seronegative.

This chain joins TRBV5-4 and TRBJ2-7; maybe TRBD1 (6 bases). The V end lost 4 bases, the J end lost 0 bases, and 17 bases lay between the germline ends. CDR3 length equals 16 residues. Germline CDR1 and CDR2: SGHNT and YYREEE (reference sequence). The CDR3: CASSPGPGQYSYEQYF. CDR3 DNA sequence: TGTGCCAGCAGCCCCGGGCCAGGACAGTACTCCTACGAGCAGTACTTC.

V gene TRBV15 combines with J gene TRBJ2-3; D possibly corresponds to TRBD2 (5 bases). CDR3 size: 17 residues. Germline V gives CDR1 LNHNV, CDR2 YYDKDF (reference sequence). The germline V and J ends were trimmed by 4 bases and 0 bases, with 17 bases remaining between them. The CDR3 loop reads CATSTTISVTSTDTQYF. In nucleotides, the CDR3 is TGTGCCACCAGCACTACGATTAGCGTCACTAGCACAGATACGCAGTATTTT.

The chain uses TRBV4-1 and TRBJ1-1, with 7 bases that match TRBD1. The CDR3 is 18 amino acids. Germline-derived CDR1 and CDR2 are MGHRA and YSYEKL. The junction had 20 bases not matched to a gene; V was cut back by 4 bases and J by 6 bases. The CDR3 sequence is CASSPKGGADRAVAEAFF. Written as DNA, the CDR3 is TGCGCCAGCAGCCCGAAGGGGGGAGCCGACAGGGCCGTGGCTGAAGCTTTCTTT.

The chain has TRBV9 and TRBJ1-3; D possibly corresponds to TRBD1 (5 bases). Trimming pared 2 bases from V and 2 bases from J, leaving 17 bases between. The CDR3 covers 17 residues. From germline, CDR1 is SGDLS and CDR2 YYNGEE. The CDR3 DNA follows: TGTGCCAGCAGCGTCGAACCCCCGGGGACGGCTGGAAACACCATATATTTT. Translated: CASSVEPPGTAGNTIYF.

This chain uses TRBV7-8 with TRBJ1-3, with D uncertain. Trimming removed 3 bases from V and 0 bases from J, with 12 bases in between. Germline V CDR1 and CDR2: SGHVS, FQNEAQ. The CDR3 length is 16 residues. This CDR3 reads CASSLVLDVSGNTIYF. The CDR3 DNA is TGTGCCAGCAGCTTGGTCTTAGACGTCTCTGGAAACACCATATATTTT.

CDR3 nucleotides: TGTGCCAGCAGCCCGGGACTAGCGGGTACCAATGAGCAGTTCTTC. It encodes CASSPGLAGTNEQFF. This chain connects TRBV2 to TRBJ2-1; TRBD2 aligns across 12 bases. The CDR3 length is 15 residues. Germline V gives CDR1 SNHLY, CDR2 FYNNEI. The J segment lost 6 bases and the V segment lost 6 bases, leaving 6 bases of the junction unmatched.

A single count supports this clone. J is TRBJ2-5 and V is TRBV5-8; 10 bases line up with TRBD1. V gave up 4 bases and J gave up 4 bases; unmatched junction bases: 4. CDR1 is SGHTS, CDR2 YDEGEE, per germline. CDR3 length: 14 amino acids. CDR3 in DNA: TGTGCCAGCAGCCATAGACAGGGGGCAGAGACCCAGTACTTC. It is translated as CASSHRQGAETQYF. The variable domain in full, with the rest retrieved from reference TRBV5-8 and TRBJ2-5, is EAGVTQSPTHLIKTRGQQATLRCSPISGHTSVYWYQQALGLGLQFLLWYDEGEERNRGNFPPRFSGRQFPNYSSELNVNALELEDSALYLCASSHRQGAETQYFGPGTRLLVL.

This clone was recorded only once. This chain links TRBV5-8 with TRBJ1-2, with no clear D. Germline V CDR1 and CDR2: SGHTS, YDEGEE. The CDR3 contains 13 residues. The V gene lost 1 base and the J gene lost 3 bases, with 7 bases spanning the gap. The CDR3 region is CASSLRIDYGYTF. CDR3 DNA: TGTGCCAGCAGCTTGCGCATCGACTATGGCTACACCTTC.

The chain carries TRBV5-5 and TRBJ1-3; D possibly corresponds to TRBD1 (6 bases). CDR1 and CDR2 (germline): SGHKS, YYEKEE (reference sequence). The CDR3 totals 14 residues. V gave up 4 bases and J gave up 8 bases, with 16 bases separating them. This chain's CDR3 is CASSQPGQEYTIYF. CDR3 sequence (DNA): TGTGCCAGCAGCCAACCGGGACAAGAATACACCATATATTTT.

This chain connects TRBV25-1 to TRBJ1-6; D is unresolved. Germline lookup yields CDR1 MGHDK and CDR2 SYGVNS. The CDR3 length is 12 residues. Trimming removed 3 bases from V and 3 bases from J, with 0 bases in between. CDR3 protein: CASSDYNSPLHF. DNA of the CDR3: TGTGCCAGCAGTGACTATAATTCACCCCTCCACTTT.

The rearrangement joins TRBV7-2 to TRBJ2-7; D ambiguous. Germline V lookup: CDR1 SGHTA, CDR2 FQGNSA. V lost 2 bases to trimming and J lost 0 bases, with 8 bases between them. This CDR3 spans 14 amino acids. DNA for the CDR3: TGTGCCAGCAGCTTATCGGTTCGCTCCTACGAGCAGTACTTC. Encoded protein: CASSLSVRSYEQYF.

The rearrangement uses TRBV18 and TRBJ2-3; D unresolved. The CDR3 totals 13 residues. V lost 6 bases, J lost 6 bases, and 13 bases lay in between. CDR1 and CDR2 from the germline V gene are KGHSH and LQKENI. As DNA, the CDR3 is TGTGCCAGCTCGGGCTTGTATGGGGATACGCAGTATTTT. Translated: CASSGLYGDTQYF.

CDR3 in DNA: TGTGCCAGCAGCTTAGCCCCGGCCAGGTCCTACTCTGGAAACACCATATATTTT. This codes for CASSLAPARSYSGNTIYF. The rearrangement links TRBV7-6 to TRBJ1-3; D is uncertain. The V gene lost 0 bases and the J gene lost 0 bases, with 15 bases spanning the gap. The length of the CDR3 is 18 residues. Germline CDR1 is SGHVS and CDR2 is FNYEAQ.

V and J are TRBV6-1 and TRBJ2-1; tentatively, D is TRBD2 (6 bases). Trimming took off 1 base at V and 8 bases at J, with 18 bases between the two ends. The V gene's germline CDR1 is MNHNS and CDR2 SASEGT. The CDR3 is 16 residues long. CDR3 loop: CASSEVSILAYDEQFF. CDR3 DNA: TGTGCCAGCAGTGAAGTATCCATACTAGCTTACGATGAGCAGTTCTTC.

DNA for the CDR3: TGCAGCGTTACCCAGCGGTCCCCTAGCACAGATACGCAGTATTTT. Translated: CSVTQRSPSTDTQYF. The J gene is TRBJ2-3, the V gene TRBV29-1; perhaps TRBD2 as D (5 bases). Trimming left V 5 bases short and J 0 bases short, with 15 bases between. Germline CDR1 reads SQVTM; CDR2 reads ANQGSEA. CDR3 length: 15 residues.

The V call is TRBV7-8, the J call TRBJ2-5; the match to TRBD2 covers 9 bases. Per germline, CDR1 SGHVS and CDR2 FQNEAQ. V gave up 4 bases and J gave up 3 bases; unmatched junction bases: 6. This CDR3 is built from 15 residues. CDR3 sequence (DNA): TGTGCCAGCAGCTGGGCGGGGGGGTCGGAAGAGACCCAGTACTTC. Protein product: CASSWAGGSEETQYF.

The chain employs TRBV5-8 and TRBJ2-3; either TRBD1 or TRBD2 may fit D (6 bases each). V lost 0 bases and J 2 bases, leaving 19 bases between the germline ends. The germline gives CDR1 SGHTS, CDR2 YDEGEE. This CDR3 region has 18 residues. CDR3 in amino acids: CASSLGTGGGPVTDTQYF. CDR3 DNA: TGTGCCAGCAGCTTGGGGACTGGTGGGGGGCCCGTCACAGATACGCAGTATTTT.

The chain carries TRBV6-5 and TRBJ1-1; the D is unclear. Trimming left V 0 bases short and J 3 bases short, with 11 bases between. This CDR3 has 15 residues. Germline V gene lookup returns CDR1 MNHEY and CDR2 SVGAGI. The CDR3 sequence: CASSYSLGMDTEAFF. CDR3 coding DNA: TGTGCCAGCAGTTACTCCCTGGGTATGGACACTGAAGCTTTCTTT.

V gene TRBV5-6 combines with J gene TRBJ2-2; 12 bases match TRBD1. The CDR3 sequence is 18 residues long. The V gene end was trimmed by 3 bases and the J gene end by 7 bases; junction bases not matched to a gene: 13. Germline CDR1 SGHDT, CDR2 YYEEEE. The CDR3 protein is CASSSNRDRGRFGGELFF. The CDR3 bases are TGTGCCAGCAGCTCCAACCGGGACAGGGGGCGCTTTGGCGGGGAGCTGTTTTTT.

The chain has TRBV12-5 and TRBJ2-3; a weak D match, TRBD2 (5 bases). V gave up 2 bases and J gave up 0 bases, with 15 bases separating them. CDR3 length equals 17 residues. Germline V gene lookup returns CDR1 LGHNT and CDR2 FRNRAP. CDR3 in amino acids: CASGLTTSGFSTDTQYF. The CDR3 bases are TGTGCTAGTGGTTTGACCACTTCGGGATTTAGCACAGATACGCAGTATTTT. The full variable domain, rest sourced from reference TRBV12-5 and TRBJ2-3, is DARVTQTPRHKVTEMGQEVTMRCQPILGHNTVFWYRQTMMQGLELLAYFRNRAPLDDSGMPKDRFSAEMPDATLATLKIQPSEPRDSAVYFCASGLTTSGFSTDTQYFGPGTRLTVL.